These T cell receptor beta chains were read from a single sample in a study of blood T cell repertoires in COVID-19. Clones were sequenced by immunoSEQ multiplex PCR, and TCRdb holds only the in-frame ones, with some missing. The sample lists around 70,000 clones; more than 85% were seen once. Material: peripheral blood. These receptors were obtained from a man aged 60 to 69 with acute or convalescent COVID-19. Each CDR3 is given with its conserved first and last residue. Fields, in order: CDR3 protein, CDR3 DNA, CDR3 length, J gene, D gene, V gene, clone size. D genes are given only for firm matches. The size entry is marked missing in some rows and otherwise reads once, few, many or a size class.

cdr3_aa: CASSLTAGVPNNEQFF
cdr3_nt: TGCGCCAGCAGCTTGACCGCCGGGGTCCCTAACAATGAGCAGTTCTTC
cdr3_length: 16
j_call: TRBJ2-1
d_call: -
v_call: TRBV5-1
clone_size: -

cdr3_aa: CASSPGSEKLFF
cdr3_nt: TGTGCCAGCTCACCAGGGAGTGAAAAACTGTTTTTT
cdr3_length: 12
j_call: TRBJ1-4
d_call: -
v_call: TRBV18
clone_size: -

cdr3_aa: CASSVEIGGFGNTIYF
cdr3_nt: TGTGCCAGCAGCGTAGAGATAGGGGGCTTTGGAAACACCATATATTTT
cdr3_length: 16
j_call: TRBJ1-3
d_call: TRBD1
v_call: TRBV9
clone_size: -

cdr3_aa: CASSIRNTEAFF
cdr3_nt: TGTGCCAGTAGTATTCGGAACACTGAAGCTTTCTTT
cdr3_length: 12
j_call: TRBJ1-1
d_call: -
v_call: TRBV19
clone_size: -

cdr3_aa: CAIRDRGQEETQYF
cdr3_nt: TGTGCCATCAGGGACAGGGGGCAAGAAGAGACCCAGTACTTC
cdr3_length: 14
j_call: TRBJ2-5
d_call: TRBD1
v_call: TRBV10-3
clone_size: -

cdr3_aa: CASSLLITGDTEAFF
cdr3_nt: TGCGCCAGCAGCTTGCTAATTACAGGGGACACTGAAGCTTTCTTT
cdr3_length: 15
j_call: TRBJ1-1
d_call: TRBD1
v_call: TRBV5-1
clone_size: -

cdr3_aa: CASSQGWGLLGTEAFF
cdr3_nt: TGTGCCAGCAGCCAAGGATGGGGGCTCCTGGGCACTGAAGCTTTCTTT
cdr3_length: 16
j_call: TRBJ1-1
d_call: -
v_call: TRBV3-1/TRBV3-2
clone_size: -

cdr3_aa: CSVAGTGGPVGYF
cdr3_nt: TGCAGCGTTGCCGGGACAGGGGGCCCGGTCGGGTACTTC
cdr3_length: 13
j_call: TRBJ2-5
d_call: TRBD1
v_call: TRBV29-1
clone_size: -

cdr3_aa: CASSQVQGFSPLHF
cdr3_nt: TGCGCCAGCAGCCAAGTTCAGGGATTTTCACCCCTCCACTTT
cdr3_length: 14
j_call: TRBJ1-6
d_call: -
v_call: TRBV4-1
clone_size: -

cdr3_aa: CASRQETNYGYTF
cdr3_nt: TGTGCCAGCCGACAGGAGACTAACTATGGCTACACCTTC
cdr3_length: 13
j_call: TRBJ1-2
d_call: -
v_call: TRBV19
clone_size: -

cdr3_aa: CASSPSGLNTGELFF
cdr3_nt: TGTGCCAGCAGCCCCAGCGGTTTGAACACCGGGGAGCTGTTTTTT
cdr3_length: 15
j_call: TRBJ2-2
d_call: -
v_call: TRBV7-3
clone_size: once

cdr3_aa: CASSVGLTNGEQFF
cdr3_nt: TGTGCCAGCAGCGTAGGGCTAACCAACGGGGAGCAGTTCTTC
cdr3_length: 14
j_call: TRBJ2-1
d_call: -
v_call: TRBV9
clone_size: -

cdr3_aa: CASSGGGSYNEQFF
cdr3_nt: TGTGCCAGCAGTGGGGGCGGATCCTACAATGAGCAGTTCTTC
cdr3_length: 14
j_call: TRBJ2-1
d_call: -
v_call: TRBV25-1
clone_size: -

cdr3_aa: CASSVLTDSTGELFF
cdr3_nt: TGTGCCAGCAGCGTGCTCACGGACAGCACCGGGGAGCTGTTTTTT
cdr3_length: 15
j_call: TRBJ2-2
d_call: -
v_call: TRBV9
clone_size: -